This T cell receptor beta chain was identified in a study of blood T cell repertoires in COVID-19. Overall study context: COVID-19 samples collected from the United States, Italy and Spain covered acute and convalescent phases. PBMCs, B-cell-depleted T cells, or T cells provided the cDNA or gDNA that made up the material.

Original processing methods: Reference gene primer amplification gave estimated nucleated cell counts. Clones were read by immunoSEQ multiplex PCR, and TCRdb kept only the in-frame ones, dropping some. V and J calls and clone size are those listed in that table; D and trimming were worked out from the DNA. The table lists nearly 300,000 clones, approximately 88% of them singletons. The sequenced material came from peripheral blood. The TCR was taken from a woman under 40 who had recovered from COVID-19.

The CDR3 loop reads CASSRTARGYNSPLHF. The CDR3 coding sequence is TGTGCCAGCAGTAGGACCGCCAGGGGCTATAATTCACCCCTCCACTTT. The chain employs TRBV27 and TRBJ1-6, with D possibly being TRBD1 (6 bases). CDR1 and CDR2 (germline): MNHEY, SMNVEV (reference sequence). Between the trimmed V and J ends, which lost 5 bases and 3 bases, there was a span of 14 bases. The CDR3 runs 16 residues.